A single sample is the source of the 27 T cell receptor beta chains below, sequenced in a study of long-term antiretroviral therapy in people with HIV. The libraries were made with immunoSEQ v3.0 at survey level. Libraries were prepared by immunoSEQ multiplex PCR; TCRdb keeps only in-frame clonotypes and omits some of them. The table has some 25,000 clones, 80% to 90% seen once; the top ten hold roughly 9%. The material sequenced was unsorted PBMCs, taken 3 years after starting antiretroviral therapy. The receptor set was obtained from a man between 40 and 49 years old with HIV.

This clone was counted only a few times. The CDR3 DNA follows: TGCGCCAGCAGCCAAGATTTTGAGGATGAAAAACTGTTTTTT. Its translation is CASSQDFEDEKLFF. V is TRBV4-3 and J is TRBJ1-4, with unresolved D. CDR3 length: 14 amino acids. V gave up 0 bases and J gave up 6 bases, with 8 bases separating them. Looked up from germline, CDR1 is LGHNA and CDR2 is YSLEER.

CDR3: CASSSQGLLSYEQYF. CDR3 coding DNA: TGTGCCAGCAGCTCCCAAGGGTTACTTAGTTACGAGCAGTACTTC. This rearrangement joins TRBV7-9 to TRBJ2-7, with D uncertain. With 4 bases removed from V and 4 bases from J, the gap between germline ends came to 17 bases. Germline V lookup: CDR1 SEHNR, CDR2 FQNEAQ (reference sequence). This CDR3 comprises 15 residues.

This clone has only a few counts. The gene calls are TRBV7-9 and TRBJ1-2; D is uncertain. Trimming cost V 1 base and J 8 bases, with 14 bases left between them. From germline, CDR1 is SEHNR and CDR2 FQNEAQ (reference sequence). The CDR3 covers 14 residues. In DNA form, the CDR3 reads TGTGCCAGCAGCTTAGGTTGGACGGCTCAGGGCTACACCTTC. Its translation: CASSLGWTAQGYTF.

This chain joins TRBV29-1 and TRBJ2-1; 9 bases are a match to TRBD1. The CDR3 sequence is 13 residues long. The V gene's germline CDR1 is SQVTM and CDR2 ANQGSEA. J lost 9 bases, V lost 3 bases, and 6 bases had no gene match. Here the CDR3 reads CSVDWTGEGEQFF. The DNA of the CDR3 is TGCAGCGTTGATTGGACAGGGGAAGGTGAGCAGTTCTTC.

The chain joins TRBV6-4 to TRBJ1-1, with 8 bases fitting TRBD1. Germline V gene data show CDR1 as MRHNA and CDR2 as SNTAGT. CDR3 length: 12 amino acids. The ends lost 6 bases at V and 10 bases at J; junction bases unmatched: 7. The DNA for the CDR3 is TGTGCCAGCAGGGCAGACAGGGGAGCAGCTTTCTTT. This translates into CASRADRGAAFF.

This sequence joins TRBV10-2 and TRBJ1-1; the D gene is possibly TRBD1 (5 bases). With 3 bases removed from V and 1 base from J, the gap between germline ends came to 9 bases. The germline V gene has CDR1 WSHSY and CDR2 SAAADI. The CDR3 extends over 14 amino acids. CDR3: CASSEGTANTEAFF. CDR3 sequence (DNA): TGCGCCAGCAGTGAAGGGACGGCGAACACTGAAGCTTTCTTT.

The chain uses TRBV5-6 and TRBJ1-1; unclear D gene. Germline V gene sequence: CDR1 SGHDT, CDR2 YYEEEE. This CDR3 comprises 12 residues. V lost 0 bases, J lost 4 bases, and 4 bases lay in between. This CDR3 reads CASSLGVTEAFF. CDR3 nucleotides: TGTGCCAGCAGCTTGGGAGTCACTGAAGCTTTCTTT.

CDR3 bases: TGTGCCAGCAGCACGACAGGGCGCACCGGGGAGCTGTTTTTT. It codes for CASSTTGRTGELFF. The chain links TRBV7-3 to TRBJ2-2; 7 bases match TRBD1. Germline values: CDR1 SGHTA, CDR2 FQGTGA. The CDR3 consists of 14 residues. V dropped 5 bases and J dropped 4; count of bases not matched to a gene: 4.

CDR3 region: CASSQDPTQDTQYF. DNA for the CDR3: TGCGCCAGCAGCCAAGACCCGACGCAAGATACGCAGTATTTT. V usage is TRBV4-1 and J usage is TRBJ2-3; D gene unclear. Between the trimmed V and J ends, which lost 0 bases and 5 bases, there was a span of 9 bases. The germline CDR1 and CDR2 sequences are MGHRA and YSYEKL. The CDR3 loop spans 14 amino acids.

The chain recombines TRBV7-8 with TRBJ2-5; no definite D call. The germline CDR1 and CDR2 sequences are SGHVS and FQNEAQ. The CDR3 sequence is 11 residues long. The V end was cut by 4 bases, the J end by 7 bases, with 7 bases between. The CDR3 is CASSWLGTQYF. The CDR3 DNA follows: TGTGCCAGCAGCTGGCTGGGGACCCAGTACTTC.

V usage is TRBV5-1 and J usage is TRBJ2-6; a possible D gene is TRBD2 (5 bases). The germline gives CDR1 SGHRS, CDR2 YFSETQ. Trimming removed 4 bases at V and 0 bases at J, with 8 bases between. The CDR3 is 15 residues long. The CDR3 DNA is TGCGCCAGCAGCGTAGGAGGCTCTGGGGCCAACGTCCTGACTTTC. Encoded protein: CASSVGGSGANVLTF.

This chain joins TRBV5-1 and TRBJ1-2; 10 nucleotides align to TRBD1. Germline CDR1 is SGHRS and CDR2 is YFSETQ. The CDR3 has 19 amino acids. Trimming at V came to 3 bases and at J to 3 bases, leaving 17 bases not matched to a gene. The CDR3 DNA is TGCGCCAGCAGCTCGAACACCCCCCTCGACAGGGGGCCGGACTATGGCTACACCTTC. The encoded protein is CASSSNTPLDRGPDYGYTF.

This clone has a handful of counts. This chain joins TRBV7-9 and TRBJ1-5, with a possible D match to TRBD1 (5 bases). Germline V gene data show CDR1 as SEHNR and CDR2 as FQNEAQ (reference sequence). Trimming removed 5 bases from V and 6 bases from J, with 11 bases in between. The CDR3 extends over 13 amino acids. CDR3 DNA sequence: TGTGCCAGCAGCCTCAGGGCAGGTCAGCCCCAGCATTTT. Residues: CASSLRAGQPQHF.

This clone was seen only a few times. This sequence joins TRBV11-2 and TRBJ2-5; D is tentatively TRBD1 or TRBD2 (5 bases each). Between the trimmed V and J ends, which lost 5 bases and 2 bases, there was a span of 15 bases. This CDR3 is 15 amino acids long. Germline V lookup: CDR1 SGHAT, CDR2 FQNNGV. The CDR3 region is CASSPSGTLQETQYF. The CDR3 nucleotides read TGTGCCAGCAGCCCTTCCGGGACGCTGCAAGAGACCCAGTACTTC.

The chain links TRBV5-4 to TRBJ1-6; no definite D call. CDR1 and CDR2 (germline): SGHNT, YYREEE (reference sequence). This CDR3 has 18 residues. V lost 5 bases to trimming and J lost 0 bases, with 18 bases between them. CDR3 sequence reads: CASSSGLSGSSYNSPLHF. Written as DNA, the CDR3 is TGTGCCAGCAGTTCGGGCCTGTCAGGAAGCTCCTATAATTCACCCCTCCACTTT. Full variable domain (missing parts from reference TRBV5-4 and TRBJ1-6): ETGVTQSPTHLIKTRGQQVTLRCSSQSGHNTVSWYQQALGQGPQFIFQYYREEENGRGNFPPRFSGLQFPNYSSELNVNALELDDSALYLCASSSGLSGSSYNSPLHFGNGTRLTVT.

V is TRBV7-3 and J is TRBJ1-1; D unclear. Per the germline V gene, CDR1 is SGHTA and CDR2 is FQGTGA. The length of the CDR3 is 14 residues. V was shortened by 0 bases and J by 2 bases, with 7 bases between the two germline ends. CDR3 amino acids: CASSLTELNTEAFF. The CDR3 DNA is TGTGCCAGCAGCTTAACAGAACTCAACACTGAAGCTTTCTTT.

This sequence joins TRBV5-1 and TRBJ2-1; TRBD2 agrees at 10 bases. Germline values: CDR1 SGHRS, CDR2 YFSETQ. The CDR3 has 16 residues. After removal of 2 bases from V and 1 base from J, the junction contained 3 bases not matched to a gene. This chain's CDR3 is CASSFLAGVSYNEQFF. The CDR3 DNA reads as TGCGCCAGCAGCTTCCTAGCGGGAGTGTCCTACAATGAGCAGTTCTTC.

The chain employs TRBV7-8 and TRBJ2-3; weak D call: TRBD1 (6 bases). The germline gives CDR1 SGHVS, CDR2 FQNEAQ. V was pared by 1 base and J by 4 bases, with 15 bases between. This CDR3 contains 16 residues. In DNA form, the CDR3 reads TGTGCCAGCAGCTTAGAGGCAGGGGTATTTTCAGATACGCAGTATTTT. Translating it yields CASSLEAGVFSDTQYF.

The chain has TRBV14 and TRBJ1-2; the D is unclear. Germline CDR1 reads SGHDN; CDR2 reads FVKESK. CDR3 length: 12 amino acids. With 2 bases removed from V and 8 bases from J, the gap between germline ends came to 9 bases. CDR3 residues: CASSQTAWGYTF. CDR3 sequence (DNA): TGTGCCAGCAGCCAAACAGCCTGGGGCTACACCTTC.

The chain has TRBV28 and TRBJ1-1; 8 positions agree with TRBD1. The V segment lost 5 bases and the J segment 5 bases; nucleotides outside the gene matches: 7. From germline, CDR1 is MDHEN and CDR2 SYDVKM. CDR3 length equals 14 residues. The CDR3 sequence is CASSTGGSPTEAFF. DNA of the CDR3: TGTGCCAGCAGTACAGGGGGTTCTCCGACTGAAGCTTTCTTT.

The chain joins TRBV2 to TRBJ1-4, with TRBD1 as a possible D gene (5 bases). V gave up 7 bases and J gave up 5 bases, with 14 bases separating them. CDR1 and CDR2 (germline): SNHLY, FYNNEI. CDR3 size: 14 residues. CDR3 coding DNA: TGTGCCAGCAATAGGGGCACGACGAATGAAAAACTGTTTTTT. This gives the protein CASNRGTTNEKLFF.

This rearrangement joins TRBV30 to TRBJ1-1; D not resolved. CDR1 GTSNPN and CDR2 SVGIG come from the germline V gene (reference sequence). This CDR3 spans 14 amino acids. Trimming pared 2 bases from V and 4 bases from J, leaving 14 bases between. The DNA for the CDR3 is TGTGCCTGGAGTTCGGGAAAGTGGGGCACTGAAGCTTTCTTT. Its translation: CAWSSGKWGTEAFF.

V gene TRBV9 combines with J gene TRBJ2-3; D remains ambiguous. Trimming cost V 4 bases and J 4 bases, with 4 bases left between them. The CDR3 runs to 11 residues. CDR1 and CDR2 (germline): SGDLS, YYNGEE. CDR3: CASSYSDTQYF. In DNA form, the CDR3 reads TGTGCCAGCAGCTACTCAGATACGCAGTATTTT.

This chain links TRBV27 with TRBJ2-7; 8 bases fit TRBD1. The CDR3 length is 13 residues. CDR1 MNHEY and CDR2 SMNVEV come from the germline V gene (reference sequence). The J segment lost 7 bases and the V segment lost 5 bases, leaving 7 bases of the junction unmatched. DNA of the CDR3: TGTGCCAGCAGTCCCTCAGGGGGCAATGAGCAGTACTTC. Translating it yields CASSPSGGNEQYF.

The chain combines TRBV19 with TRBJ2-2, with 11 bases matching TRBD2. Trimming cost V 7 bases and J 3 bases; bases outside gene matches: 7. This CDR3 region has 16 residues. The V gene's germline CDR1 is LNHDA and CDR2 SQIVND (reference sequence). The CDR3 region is CASTPSGGRDTGELFF. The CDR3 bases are TGTGCCAGTACTCCTAGCGGGGGGCGGGACACCGGGGAGCTGTTTTTT.

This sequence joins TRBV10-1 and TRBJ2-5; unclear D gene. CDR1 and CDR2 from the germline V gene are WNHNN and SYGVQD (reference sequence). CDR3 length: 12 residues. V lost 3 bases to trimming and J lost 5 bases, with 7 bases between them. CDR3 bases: TGCGCCAGCAGTGATTCAGTCGAGACCCAGTACTTC. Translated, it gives CASSDSVETQYF.

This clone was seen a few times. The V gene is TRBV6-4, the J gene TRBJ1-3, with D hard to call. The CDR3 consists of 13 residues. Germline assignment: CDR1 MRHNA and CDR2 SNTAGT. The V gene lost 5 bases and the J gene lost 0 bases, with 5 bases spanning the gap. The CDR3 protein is CASSKSSGNTIYF. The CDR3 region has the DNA TGTGCCAGCAGTAAGAGCTCTGGAAACACCATATATTTT.